The T cell receptor beta chain described here comes from a study of STAT3 mutations in large granular lymphocyte leukemia. Study-level findings and limits: In several patients, dominant TCR clone burden exceeded STAT3 mutant burden, suggesting STAT3 mutation arose secondarily. After therapy, about 35% of the 18 patients switched clonotypes, all new clones STAT3 wild type. Every T-cell large granular lymphocyte leukemia patient had at least one immunodominant TCR beta clonotype. Variable sampling intervals and differing treatment regimens complicated linking therapy response to TCR clonal burden changes.

The J segment lost 5 bases and the V segment lost 10 bases, leaving 5 bases of the junction unmatched. This CDR3 has 12 residues. Per germline, CDR1 MNHNS and CDR2 SASEGT. About this clone: Its antigen is not known.

Average productive template count per sample was 35,000 to 50,000. Sequencing was performed with immunoSEQ multiplex PCR; in TCRdb, only in-frame clones are kept and a portion is missing. This table has more than 7,000 clones, around nine tenths appearing once. The sequenced sample was peripheral blood mononuclear cells. The chain uses TRBV6-1 and TRBJ1-2; TRBD1 matches at 9 bases. The sequence derives from a man older than 75 with T-cell large granular lymphocyte leukemia. Some clones in this sample may be carry-over from other donors' samples. CDR3 in DNA: TGTGCCACCTCGACAGGGGGGTATGGCTACACCTTC. Translation: CATSTGGYGYTF.